Detailed here is one T cell receptor beta chain. Its antigen remains unidentified. The data are from a study of cytomegalovirus exposure and HLA in healthy donors. Findings and caveats of the study: The study dropped some indistinguishable V segments, TRBV6-2 and TRBV6-3 among them. TCR sequences were mostly rare, though some public TCRs occurred in many donors.

V shed 10 bases, J shed 6 bases, and the junction held 12 bases outside the gene matches. Per the germline V gene, CDR1 is MDHEN and CDR2 is SYDVKM. The CDR3 consists of 14 residues. The PCR contained 60 Vbeta and 13 Jbeta primers. TCRdb's table, derived via immunoSEQ multiplex PCR, lists solely in-frame clones and lacks some. The table has 130,000 to 150,000 clones, 70% to 85% seen once. Sequencing was done on a sample of PBMCs. The rearrangement links TRBV28 to TRBJ2-1; 7 positions agree with TRBD2. The TCR comes from a male donor in good health and CMV-seronegative. The CDR3: CATESGLTPNEQFF. Written as DNA, the CDR3 is TGTGCCACCGAATCGGGACTAACCCCCAATGAGCAGTTCTTC.